Sequencing of this T cell receptor (beta chain) was carried out in a study of shared clonotypes between healthy human individuals. The study, taken as a whole, reports: Rarefaction demonstrated incomplete sorted-subset sequencing despite large depth.

Remarks on this clone: What it binds is unknown.

The V end was cut by 5 bases, the J end by 4 bases, with 12 bases between. The CDR3 sequence is 14 residues long. Germline-derived CDR1 and CDR2 are KGHSH and LQKENI. The protocol was immunoSEQ multiplex PCR, while the TCRdb copy is restricted to in-frame clones and leaves out a portion. The sample consists of roughly 640,000 clones, more than 95% of them appearing once. The sequencing sample was made of naive CD4+ T cells sorted from blood. Indicated subset: CD45RA+ positively selected. This sequence joins TRBV18 and TRBJ1-5; D unresolved. This receptor was taken from a woman in her twenties or thirties in good health. The CDR3 spells CASSSRTGNQPQHF. The CDR3 nucleotides read TGTGCCAGCTCATCGCGGACCGGTAATCAGCCCCAGCATTTT.